The clone carrying this T cell receptor (beta chain) was seen at least ten times. Amplified regions were TCR beta CDR3 sequences from RNA transcripts. A set of HTBI primers served as the primers for a first-round RT-PCR of the TCR CDR3. TCRdb processed the multiplex PCR reads anew with MiXCR; each CDR3 protein has one entry. The table shows about 640,000 distinct CDR3 sequences, with around 20% occurring only once. This specimen belongs to a study of T cells in Graves' hyperthyroidism and ophthalmopathy. Sequences were obtained from blood. This clonotype was obtained from a man aged 30 to 39 with Graves' ophthalmopathy.

The CDR3 coding sequence is TGTGCCAGCAGTTTAGTGGCTAGCGGGATGGAAGATACGCAGTATTTT. Translation: CASSLVASGMEDTQYF. The chain uses TRBV28 and TRBJ2-3; 9 bases are a match to TRBD2. The V gene end was trimmed by 2 bases and the J gene end by 5 bases; junction bases not matched to a gene: 8. Per the germline V gene, CDR1 is MDHEN and CDR2 is SYDVKM. The CDR3 has 16 amino acids.